A selection of T cell receptor beta chains follows, all from one sample in a study of cytomegalovirus exposure and HLA in healthy donors. The table came from immunoSEQ multiplex PCR; TCRdb's copy has only in-frame clones and leaves some out. Among 100,000 to 150,000 clones listed, approximately 67% were seen once. Sequenced: PBMCs. These receptors all stem from a man between 18 and 35 years old in good health and CMV-seronegative. The CDR3 runs from the conserved cysteine through the conserved F or W. A D gene is named only where the DNA matches it firmly. Size values are once, few and many counts, or a class for expanded clones, and some rows have none.

D gene	V gene	CDR3 length	J gene	clone size	CDR3 protein	CDR3 DNA
-	TRBV5-1	15	TRBJ2-1	-	CASSSTGGTTHEQFF	TGCGCCAGCAGCTCGACAGGTGGGACAACCCATGAGCAGTTCTTC
TRBD1	TRBV4-1	18	TRBJ2-2	-	CASSHSPGQGARAGELFF	TGCGCCAGCAGCCATTCTCCGGGACAGGGGGCTCGCGCCGGGGAGCTGTTTTTT
-	TRBV15	15	TRBJ1-3	-	CATSRDRVSGNTIYF	TGTGCCACCAGCAGAGATCGGGTATCTGGAAACACCATATATTTT
-	TRBV7-2	15	TRBJ2-7	-	CASTPSGAGHYEQYF	TGTGCCAGCACCCCGAGTGGAGCGGGACACTACGAGCAGTACTTC
-	TRBV5-1	13	TRBJ1-3	few	CASRPGGGNTIYF	TGCGCCAGCCGCCCCGGGGGTGGAAACACCATATATTTT
-	TRBV4-3	17	TRBJ2-5	few	CASSQEYRSAVGETQYF	TGCGCCAGCAGCCAAGAATACAGGAGTGCGGTGGGAGAGACCCAGTACTTC
TRBD1	TRBV15	15	TRBJ1-1	-	CATSRWTGANTEAFF	TGTGCCACCAGCAGGTGGACAGGGGCGAACACTGAAGCTTTCTTT
TRBD1	TRBV5-1	16	TRBJ2-7	-	CASSLPPGQGRREQYF	TGCGCCAGCAGCTTACCTCCGGGACAGGGTCGCCGTGAGCAGTACTTC
TRBD2	TRBV6-4	15	TRBJ2-3	-	CASSGTSGGTDTQYF	TGTGCCAGCAGTGGTACTAGCGGGGGCACAGATACGCAGTATTTT
-	TRBV25-1	11	TRBJ1-1	few	CASSGDTGAFF	TGTGCCAGCAGTGGTGACACCGGAGCTTTCTTT
-	TRBV6-1	13	TRBJ1-5	-	CASSESVAQPQHF	TGTGCCAGCAGTGAATCGGTCGCACAGCCCCAGCATTTT
-	TRBV4-1	14	TRBJ2-5	few	CASSRTEGLVTQYF	TGCGCCAGCAGCCGGACTGAGGGTCTGGTGACCCAGTACTTC
TRBD2	TRBV7-6	15	TRBJ2-5	few	CASRQLADYQETQYF	TGTGCCAGCAGGCAACTAGCGGATTACCAAGAGACCCAGTACTTC
-	TRBV6-6	16	TRBJ2-7	-	CASSYVVGRSSYEQYF	TGTGCCAGCAGTTACGTTGTGGGGAGGAGCTCCTACGAGCAGTACTTC
-	TRBV7-2	15	TRBJ2-1	-	CASSLAVPRYNEQFF	TGTGCCAGCAGCTTAGCGGTGCCCCGGTACAATGAGCAGTTCTTC
TRBD1	TRBV2	17	TRBJ1-2	few	CASSGTSGTDLNYGYTF	TGTGCCAGCAGTGGGACCTCCGGGACAGACCTTAACTATGGCTACACCTTC
-	TRBV10-3	13	TRBJ1-5	-	CAISAGGNQPQHF	TGTGCCATCAGTGCAGGGGGCAATCAGCCCCAGCATTTT
-	TRBV6-6	12	TRBJ1-2	-	CASSYSVRGYTF	TGTGCCAGCAGTTACTCTGTCAGGGGCTACACCTTC
-	TRBV28	14	TRBJ2-7	-	CASSVWTSSYEQYF	TGTGCCAGCAGTGTCTGGACAAGCAGTTACGAGCAGTACTTC
TRBD1	TRBV28	15	TRBJ2-7	once	CASSNAGTGEYEQYF	TGTGCCAGCAGTAATGCCGGGACAGGGGAATACGAGCAGTACTTC
-	TRBV6-6	15	TRBJ2-1	once	CASSYISGSYNEQFF	TGTGCCAGCAGTTACATCAGCGGCTCCTACAATGAGCAGTTCTTC
TRBD2	TRBV10-2	16	TRBJ2-3	few	CASSQGLAGVTDTQYF	TGCGCCAGCAGCCAGGGACTAGCGGGAGTAACAGATACGCAGTATTTT
-	TRBV2	13	TRBJ2-7	-	CASRVTGFPKQYF	TGTGCCAGCAGAGTTACAGGGTTCCCCAAGCAGTACTTC
-	TRBV7-9	14	TRBJ2-7	-	CASTQKGEGYEQYF	TGTGCCAGCACCCAGAAGGGGGAGGGCTACGAGCAGTACTTC
TRBD2	TRBV7-8	18	TRBJ2-2	-	CASSRRTSGGSNTGELFF	TGTGCCAGCAGCCGAAGGACTAGCGGGGGATCGAACACCGGGGAGCTGTTTTTT
TRBD1	TRBV27	15	TRBJ2-7	-	CASSKRTGISYEQYF	TGTGCCAGCAGTAAACGGACAGGGATCTCCTACGAGCAGTACTTC
TRBD1	TRBV5-1	15	TRBJ1-5	-	CASSLDGTGYQPQHF	TGCGCCAGCAGCTTGGACGGGACAGGGTATCAGCCCCAGCATTTT
-	TRBV6-5	15	TRBJ2-3	-	CASSRGTTHRDTQYF	TGTGCCAGCAGTAGGGGGACTACACACAGGGATACGCAGTATTTT
TRBD1	TRBV27	16	TRBJ2-7	few	CASSFLPGQGSYEQYF	TGTGCCAGCAGTTTCTTACCGGGACAGGGGTCCTACGAGCAGTACTTC
TRBD1	TRBV29-1	15	TRBJ1-3	once	CSVARDRGPGNTIYF	TGCAGCGTTGCTCGCGACAGGGGGCCTGGAAACACCATATATTTT
-	TRBV5-4	14	TRBJ2-7	few	CASSLESTTYEQYF	TGTGCCAGCAGCTTGGAGAGTACCACCTACGAGCAGTACTTC
TRBD1	TRBV5-4	13	TRBJ1-1	-	CASSFRQGAEAFF	TGTGCCAGCAGCTTCAGACAGGGGGCTGAAGCTTTCTTT
-	TRBV4-1	17	TRBJ2-3	-	CASSQALTGVNTDTQYF	TGCGCCAGCAGCCAAGCCTTGACCGGGGTTAACACAGATACGCAGTATTTT
-	TRBV9	14	TRBJ2-7	-	CASSVDVGANEQYF	TGTGCCAGCAGCGTAGATGTAGGAGCGAACGAGCAGTACTTC
-	TRBV5-4	14	TRBJ1-1	-	CASSSPDRKTEAFF	TGTGCCAGCAGTTCCCCGGACAGAAAAACTGAAGCTTTCTTT
-	TRBV5-4	14	TRBJ2-5	-	CASSLGVAQETQYF	TGTGCCAGCAGCTTGGGTGTAGCGCAAGAGACCCAGTACTTC
-	TRBV4-3	13	TRBJ1-2	-	CASSQERRGRARF	TGCGCCAGCAGCCAAGAGAGGAGAGGCAGGGCGAGATTC
-	TRBV28	15	TRBJ2-2	few	CASSSAQGRAGELFF	TGTGCCAGCAGTTCCGCCCAGGGGAGGGCCGGGGAGCTGTTTTTT
TRBD2	TRBV11-2	17	TRBJ2-5	-	CASSSQGTSGGRKTQYF	TGTGCCAGCAGCTCTCAGGGGACTAGCGGGGGGAGGAAGACCCAGTACTTC
TRBD2	TRBV5-4	16	TRBJ2-3	-	CASSLAFRTSSGAQYF	TGTGCCAGCAGCTTGGCCTTCAGAACATCTAGCGGTGCGCAGTATTTT
-	TRBV30	14	TRBJ1-2	-	CAWRGRALNYGYTF	TGTGCCTGGAGGGGGAGGGCCCTCAACTATGGCTACACCTTC
TRBD2	TRBV27	19	TRBJ2-1	-	CASSFVTSGGPGTYNEQFF	TGTGCCAGCAGTTTTGTGACTAGCGGGGGGCCCGGGACCTACAATGAGCAGTTCTTC
TRBD2	TRBV27	16	TRBJ2-3	-	CASSSLLAGDTDTQYF	TGTGCCAGCAGTTCCCTACTAGCGGGGGACACAGATACGCAGTATTTT
TRBD2	TRBV5-6	16	TRBJ2-2	few	CASSLTSGSGTGELFF	TGTGCCAGCAGCTTGACTAGCGGGAGTGGGACCGGGGAGCTGTTTTTT
-	TRBV7-9	15	TRBJ2-7	-	CASSSKRLLSAGANF	TGTGCCAGCAGCTCAAAGAGACTACTCTCTGCCGGTGCGAACTTC
TRBD2	TRBV28	13	TRBJ2-7	few	CASSFGGVYEQYF	TGTGCCAGCAGTTTCGGGGGGGTCTACGAGCAGTACTTC
-	TRBV5-1	12	TRBJ1-2	few	CASSLASYGYTF	TGCGCCAGCAGCTTGGCTAGCTATGGCTACACCTTC
TRBD2	TRBV7-2	14	TRBJ2-7	-	CASSRLATTYEQYF	TGTGCCAGCAGCAGACTAGCGACCACCTACGAGCAGTACTTC
-	TRBV5-4	15	TRBJ2-2	-	CASTSRAGGTGELFF	TGTGCCAGTACCTCCAGGGCCGGCGGCACCGGGGAGCTGTTTTTT
TRBD1	TRBV6-5	16	TRBJ1-1	-	CASSYGTSGGNTEAFF	TGTGCCAGCAGTTACGGTACGTCAGGGGGGAACACTGAAGCTTTCTTT
TRBD2	TRBV4-3	19	TRBJ2-2	-	CASSQDPPAASGYTGELFF	TGCGCCAGCAGCCAAGATCCCCCTGCGGCTAGCGGTTACACCGGGGAGCTGTTTTTT